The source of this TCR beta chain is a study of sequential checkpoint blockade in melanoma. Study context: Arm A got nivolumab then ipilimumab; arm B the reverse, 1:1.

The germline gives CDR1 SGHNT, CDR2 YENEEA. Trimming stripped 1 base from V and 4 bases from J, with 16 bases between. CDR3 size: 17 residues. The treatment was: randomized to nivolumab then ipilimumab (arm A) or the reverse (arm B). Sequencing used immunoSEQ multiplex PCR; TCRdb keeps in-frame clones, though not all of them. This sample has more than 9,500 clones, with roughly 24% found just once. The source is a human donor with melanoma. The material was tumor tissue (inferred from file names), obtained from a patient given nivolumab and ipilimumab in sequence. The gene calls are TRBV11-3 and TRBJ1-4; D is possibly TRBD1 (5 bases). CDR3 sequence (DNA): TGTGCCAGCAGCTTAGGAGTATGGGGACCGAGTAATGAAAAACTGTTTTTT. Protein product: CASSLGVWGPSNEKLFF.